This record covers a single T cell receptor (beta chain). This specimen comes from a study of blood T cell repertoires in COVID-19. The CDR3 loop spans 13 amino acids. The V gene's germline CDR1 is SGHAT and CDR2 FQNNGV. Trimming stripped 2 bases from V and 4 bases from J, with 7 bases between. The protocol was immunoSEQ multiplex PCR, while the TCRdb copy is restricted to in-frame clones and leaves out a portion. There are roughly 200,000 clones in the sample; around nine tenths occur only once, and 5.5% to 7.5% lies in the top ten. The clonotype originates from a man between 60 and 75 years old who had recovered from COVID-19. The gene calls are TRBV11-2 and TRBJ2-3, with D unresolved. Sequencing input: peripheral blood. CDR3 residues: CASSLSLADTQYF. In nucleotides, the CDR3 is TGTGCCAGCAGCTTATCACTGGCAGATACGCAGTATTTT.